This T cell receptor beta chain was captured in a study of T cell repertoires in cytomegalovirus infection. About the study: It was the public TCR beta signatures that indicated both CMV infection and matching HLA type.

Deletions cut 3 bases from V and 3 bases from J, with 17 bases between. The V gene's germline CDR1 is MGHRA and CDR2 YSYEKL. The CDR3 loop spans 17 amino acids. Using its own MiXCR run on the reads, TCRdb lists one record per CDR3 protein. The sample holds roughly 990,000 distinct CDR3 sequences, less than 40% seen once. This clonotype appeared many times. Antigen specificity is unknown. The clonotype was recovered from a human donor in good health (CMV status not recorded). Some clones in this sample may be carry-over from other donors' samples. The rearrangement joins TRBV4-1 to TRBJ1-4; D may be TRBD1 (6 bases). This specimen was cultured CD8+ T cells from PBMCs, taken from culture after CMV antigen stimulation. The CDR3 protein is CASSQGALWASNEKLFF. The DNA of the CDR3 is TGCGCCAGCAGCCAGGGGGCTTTGTGGGCGTCTAATGAAAAACTGTTTTTT.